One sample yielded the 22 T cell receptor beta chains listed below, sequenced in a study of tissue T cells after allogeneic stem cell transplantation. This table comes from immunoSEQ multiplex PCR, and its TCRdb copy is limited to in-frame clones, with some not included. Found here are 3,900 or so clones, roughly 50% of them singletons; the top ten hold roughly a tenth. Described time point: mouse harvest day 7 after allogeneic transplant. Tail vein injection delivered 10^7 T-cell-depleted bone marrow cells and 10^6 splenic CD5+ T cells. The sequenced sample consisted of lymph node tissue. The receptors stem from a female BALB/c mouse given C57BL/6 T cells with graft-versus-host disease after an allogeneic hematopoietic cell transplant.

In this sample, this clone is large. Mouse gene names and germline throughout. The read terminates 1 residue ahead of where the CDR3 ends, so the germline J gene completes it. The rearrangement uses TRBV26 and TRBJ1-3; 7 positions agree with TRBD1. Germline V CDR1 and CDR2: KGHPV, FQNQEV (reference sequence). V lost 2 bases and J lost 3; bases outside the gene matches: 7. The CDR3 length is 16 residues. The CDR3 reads CASSLIRQGGGNTLYF. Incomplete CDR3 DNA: TGTGCCAGCAGTCTGATTAGACAGGGAGGTGGAAATACGCTCTAT.

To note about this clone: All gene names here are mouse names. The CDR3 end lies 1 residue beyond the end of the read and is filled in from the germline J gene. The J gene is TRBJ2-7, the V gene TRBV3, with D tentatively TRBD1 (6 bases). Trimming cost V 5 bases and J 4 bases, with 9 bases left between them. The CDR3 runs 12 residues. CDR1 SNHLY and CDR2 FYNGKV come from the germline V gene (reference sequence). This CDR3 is CASSEGQYEQYF. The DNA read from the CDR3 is TGTGCCAGCAGCGAGGGACAATATGAACAGTAC.

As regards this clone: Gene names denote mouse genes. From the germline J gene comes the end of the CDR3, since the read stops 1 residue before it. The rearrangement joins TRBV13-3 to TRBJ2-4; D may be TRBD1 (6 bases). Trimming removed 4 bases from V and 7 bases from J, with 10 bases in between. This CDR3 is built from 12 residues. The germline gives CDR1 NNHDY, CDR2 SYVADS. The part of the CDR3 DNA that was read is TGTGCCAGCAGTTACAGGGTGGACACCTTGTAC. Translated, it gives CASSYRVDTLY. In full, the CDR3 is CASSYRVDTLYF. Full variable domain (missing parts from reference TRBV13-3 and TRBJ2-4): EAAVTQSPRSKVAVTGGKVTLSCHQTNNHDYMYWYRQDTGHGLRLIHYSYVADSTEKGDIPDGYKASRPSQENFSLILELASLSQTAVYFCASSYRVDTLYFGAGTRLSVL.

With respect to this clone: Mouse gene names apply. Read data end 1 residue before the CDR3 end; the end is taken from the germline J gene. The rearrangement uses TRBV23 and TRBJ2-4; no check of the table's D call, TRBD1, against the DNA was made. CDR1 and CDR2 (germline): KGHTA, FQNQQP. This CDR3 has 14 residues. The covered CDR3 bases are TGCTCCAGCAGTCACGGGGACAGACAAAACACCTTGTAC. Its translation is CSSSHGDRQNTLY. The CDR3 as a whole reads CSSSHGDRQNTLYF.

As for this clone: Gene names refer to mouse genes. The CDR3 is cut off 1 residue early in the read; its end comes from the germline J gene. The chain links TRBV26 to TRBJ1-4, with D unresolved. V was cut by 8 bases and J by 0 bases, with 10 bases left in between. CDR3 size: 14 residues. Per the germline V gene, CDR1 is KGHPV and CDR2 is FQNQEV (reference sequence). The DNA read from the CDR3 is TGTGCCAGCGTACACATCTTTTCCAACGAAAGATTATTT. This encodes CASVHIFSNERLF. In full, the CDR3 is CASVHIFSNERLFF.

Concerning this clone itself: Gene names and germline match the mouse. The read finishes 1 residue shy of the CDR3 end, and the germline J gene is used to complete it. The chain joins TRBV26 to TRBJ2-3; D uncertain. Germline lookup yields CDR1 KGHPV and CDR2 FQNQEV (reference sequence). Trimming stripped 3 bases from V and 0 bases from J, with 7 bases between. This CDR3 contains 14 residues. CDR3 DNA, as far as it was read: TGTGCCAGCAGTCTCGGCATTAGTGCAGAAACGCTGTAT. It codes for CASSLGISAETLY. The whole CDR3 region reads CASSLGISAETLYF.

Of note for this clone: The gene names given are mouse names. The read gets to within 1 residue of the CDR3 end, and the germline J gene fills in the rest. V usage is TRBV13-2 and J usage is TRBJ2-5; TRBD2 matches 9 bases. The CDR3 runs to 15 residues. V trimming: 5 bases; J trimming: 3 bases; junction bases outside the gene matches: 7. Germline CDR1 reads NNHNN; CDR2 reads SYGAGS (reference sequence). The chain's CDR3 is CASGVPGLGQDTQYF. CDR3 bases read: TGTGCCAGCGGCGTACCGGGACTGGGTCAAGACACCCAGTAC.

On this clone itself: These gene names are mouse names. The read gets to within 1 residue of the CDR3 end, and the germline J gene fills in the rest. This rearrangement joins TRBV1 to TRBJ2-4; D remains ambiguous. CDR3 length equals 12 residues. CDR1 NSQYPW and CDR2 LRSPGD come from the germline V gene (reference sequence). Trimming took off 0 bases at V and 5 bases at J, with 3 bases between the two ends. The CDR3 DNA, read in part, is TGCACCTGCAGTGCAGATGGAAACACCTTGTAC. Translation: CTCSADGNTLY. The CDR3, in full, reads CTCSADGNTLYF.

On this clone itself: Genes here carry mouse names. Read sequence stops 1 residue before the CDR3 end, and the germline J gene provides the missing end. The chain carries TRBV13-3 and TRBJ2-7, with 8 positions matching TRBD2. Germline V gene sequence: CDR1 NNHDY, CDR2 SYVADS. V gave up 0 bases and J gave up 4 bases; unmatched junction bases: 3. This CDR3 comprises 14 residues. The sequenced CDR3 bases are TGTGCCAGCAGTGATGACTGGGGGCGGTATGAACAGTAC. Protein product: CASSDDWGRYEQY. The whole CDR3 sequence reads CASSDDWGRYEQYF.

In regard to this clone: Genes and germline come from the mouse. CDR3 DNA (partial): TGTGGTGCTATCAACAGGGTTGAACAGTAC. This gives the protein CGAINRVEQY. The full-length CDR3 reads as CGAINRVEQYF. The chain carries TRBV20 and TRBJ2-7; possible D gene TRBD1, 6 bases. The CDR3 extends 1 residue past the end of the read, so its final part is completed from the germline J gene. CDR1 is GFQATS and CDR2 is STVNSAI in the germline V gene. V gave up 4 bases and J gave up 6 bases, with 10 bases separating them. The CDR3 consists of 11 residues.

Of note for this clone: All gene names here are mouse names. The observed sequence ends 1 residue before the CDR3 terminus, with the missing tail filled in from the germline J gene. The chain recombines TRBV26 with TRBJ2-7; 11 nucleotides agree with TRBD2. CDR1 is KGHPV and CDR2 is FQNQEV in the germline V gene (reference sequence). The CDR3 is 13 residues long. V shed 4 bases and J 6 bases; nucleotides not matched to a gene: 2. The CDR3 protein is CASSPGTGGEQYF. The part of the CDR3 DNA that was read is TGTGCCAGCAGTCCCGGGACTGGGGGTGAACAGTAC.

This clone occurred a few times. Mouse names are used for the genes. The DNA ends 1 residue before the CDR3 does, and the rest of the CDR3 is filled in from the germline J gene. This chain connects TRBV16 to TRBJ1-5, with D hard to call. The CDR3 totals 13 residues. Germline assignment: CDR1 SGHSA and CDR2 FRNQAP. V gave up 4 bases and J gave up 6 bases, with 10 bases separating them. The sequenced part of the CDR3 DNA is TGTGCAAGCAGCTCAGGTCCTTCCCAGGCTCCGCTT. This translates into CASSSGPSQAPL. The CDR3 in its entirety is CASSSGPSQAPLF.

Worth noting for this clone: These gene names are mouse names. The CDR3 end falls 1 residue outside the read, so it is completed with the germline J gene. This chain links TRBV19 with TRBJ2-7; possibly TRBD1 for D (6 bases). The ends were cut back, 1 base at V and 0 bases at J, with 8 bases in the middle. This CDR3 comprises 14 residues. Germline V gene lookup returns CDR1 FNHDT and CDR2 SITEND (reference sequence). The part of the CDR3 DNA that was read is TGTGCCAGCAGTATAAGGGACACCTCCTATGAACAGTAC. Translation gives CASSIRDTSYEQY. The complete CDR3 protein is CASSIRDTSYEQYF.

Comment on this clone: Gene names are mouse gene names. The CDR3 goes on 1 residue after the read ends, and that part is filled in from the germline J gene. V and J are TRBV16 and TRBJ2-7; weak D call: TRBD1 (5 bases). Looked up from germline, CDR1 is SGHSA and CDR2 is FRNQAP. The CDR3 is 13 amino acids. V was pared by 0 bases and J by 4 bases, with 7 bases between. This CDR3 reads CASSLDRGYEQYF. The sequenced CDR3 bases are TGTGCAAGCAGCTTAGATAGGGGATATGAACAGTAC.

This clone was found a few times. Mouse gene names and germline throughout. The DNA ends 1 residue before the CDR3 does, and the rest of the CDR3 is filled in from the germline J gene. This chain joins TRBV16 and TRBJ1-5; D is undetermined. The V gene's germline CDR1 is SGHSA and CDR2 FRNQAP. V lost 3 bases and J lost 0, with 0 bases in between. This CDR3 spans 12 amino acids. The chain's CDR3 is CASSFNNQAPLF. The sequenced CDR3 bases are TGTGCAAGCAGCTTTAACAACCAGGCTCCGCTT.

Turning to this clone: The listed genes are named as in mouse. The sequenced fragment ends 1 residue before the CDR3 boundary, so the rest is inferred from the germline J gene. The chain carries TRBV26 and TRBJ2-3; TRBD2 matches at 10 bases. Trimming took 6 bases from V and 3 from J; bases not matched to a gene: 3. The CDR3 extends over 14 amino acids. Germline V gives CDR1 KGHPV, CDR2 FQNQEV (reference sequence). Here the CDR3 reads CASRRLGGAETLYF. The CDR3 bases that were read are TGTGCCAGCAGGCGACTGGGGGGCGCAGAAACGCTGTAT.

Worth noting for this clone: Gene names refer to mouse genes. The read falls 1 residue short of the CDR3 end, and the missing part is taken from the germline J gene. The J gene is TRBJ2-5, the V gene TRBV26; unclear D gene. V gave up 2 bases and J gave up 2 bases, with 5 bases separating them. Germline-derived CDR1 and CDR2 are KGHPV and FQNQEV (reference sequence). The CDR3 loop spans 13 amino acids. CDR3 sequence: CASSLGSQDTQYF. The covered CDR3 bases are TGTGCCAGCAGTCTGGGGAGCCAAGACACCCAGTAC.

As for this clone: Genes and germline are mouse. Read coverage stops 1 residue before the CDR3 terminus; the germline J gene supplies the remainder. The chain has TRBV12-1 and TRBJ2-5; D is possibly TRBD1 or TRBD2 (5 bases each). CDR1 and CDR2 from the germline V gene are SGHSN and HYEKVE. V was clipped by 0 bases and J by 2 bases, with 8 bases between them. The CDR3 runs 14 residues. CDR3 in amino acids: CASSLEGTQDTQYF. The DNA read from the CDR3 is TGTGCCAGCTCTCTCGAAGGGACCCAAGACACCCAGTAC.

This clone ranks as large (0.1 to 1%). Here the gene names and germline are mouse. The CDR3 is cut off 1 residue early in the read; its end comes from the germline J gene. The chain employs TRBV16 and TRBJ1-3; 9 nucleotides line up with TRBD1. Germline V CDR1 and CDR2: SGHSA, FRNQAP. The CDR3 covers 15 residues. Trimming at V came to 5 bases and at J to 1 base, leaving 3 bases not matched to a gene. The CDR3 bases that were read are TGTGCAAGCAGCACTACAGGGGGCTCTGGAAATACGCTCTAT. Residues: CASSTTGGSGNTLY. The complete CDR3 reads CASSTTGGSGNTLYF. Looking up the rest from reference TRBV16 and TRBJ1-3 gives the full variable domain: NAGVIQTPRHKVTGKGQEATLWCEPISGHSAVFWYRQTIVQGLEFLTYFRNQAPIDDSGMPKERFSAQMPNQSHSTLKIQSTQPQDSAVYLCASSTTGGSGNTLYFGEGSRLIVV.

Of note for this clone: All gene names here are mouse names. The CDR3 here is CSSSQSAAISNERLFF. CDR3 bases read: TGCTCCAGCAGTCAATCGGCTGCCATTTCCAACGAAAGATTATTT. The rearrangement uses TRBV23 and TRBJ1-4. The sequence runs out 1 residue before the end of the CDR3; the remainder is reconstructed from the germline J gene. CDR3 length equals 16 residues. Looked up from germline, CDR1 is KGHTA and CDR2 is FQNQQP.

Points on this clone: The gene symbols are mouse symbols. The CDR3 DNA, read in part, is TGTGCTAGCAGTTTCACAGGGGGATCTGGAAATACGCTCTAT. It translates to CASSFTGGSGNTLY. The complete CDR3 reads CASSFTGGSGNTLYF. J is TRBJ1-3 and V is TRBV29; 8 bases map to TRBD1. The DNA ends 1 residue before the CDR3 does, and the rest of the CDR3 is filled in from the germline J gene. This CDR3 is built from 15 residues. The germline V gene encodes CDR1 MSHET and CDR2 SYDVDS. The ends lost 3 bases at V and 1 base at J; junction bases unmatched: 2.

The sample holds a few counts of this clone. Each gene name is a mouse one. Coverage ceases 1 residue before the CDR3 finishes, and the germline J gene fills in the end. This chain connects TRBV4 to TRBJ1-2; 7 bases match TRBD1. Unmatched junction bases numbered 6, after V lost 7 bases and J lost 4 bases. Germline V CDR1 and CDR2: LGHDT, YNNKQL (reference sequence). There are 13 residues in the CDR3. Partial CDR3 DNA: TGTGCCAGCAACAGGGGTCGGGGCTCCGACTACACC. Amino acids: CASNRGRGSDYT. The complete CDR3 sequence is CASNRGRGSDYTF.